The sequence of this T cell receptor (beta chain) was determined in a study of T cells expressing NK-cell markers. With respect to this clonotype: What it binds is not known.

Germline lookup yields CDR1 SGHVS and CDR2 FQNEAQ. The length of the CDR3 is 14 residues. Notes on the study in general: Whether the expanded NKG2C+ T cell clones recognized HCMV remained unclear. The study found these clonotypes also leading the CD3+CD56-NKG2C+ fraction in a few donors.

TCRdb re-analyzed the 5' RACE reads; it lists each CDR3 protein once, without DNA. The sample features 140,000 to 150,000 distinct CDR3 sequences, with roughly 12% in its top ten. The clonotype originates from a man aged 18 to 29 in good health. What was sequenced was blood T cells: a sorted CD56 or NKG2C T cell subset, CD4+ or CD8+ T cells, or bulk PBMC T cells (not recorded which). This chain joins TRBV7-8 and TRBJ1-1. The CDR3 protein is CASSPAGGTVEAFF. Supplemented by reference TRBV7-8 and TRBJ1-1, the full variable domain reads GAGVSQSPRYKVAKRGQDVALRCDPISGHVSLFWYQQALGQGPEFLTYFQNEAQLDKSGLPSDRFFAERPEGSVSTLKIQRTQQEDSAVYLCASSPAGGTVEAFFGQGTRLTVV.